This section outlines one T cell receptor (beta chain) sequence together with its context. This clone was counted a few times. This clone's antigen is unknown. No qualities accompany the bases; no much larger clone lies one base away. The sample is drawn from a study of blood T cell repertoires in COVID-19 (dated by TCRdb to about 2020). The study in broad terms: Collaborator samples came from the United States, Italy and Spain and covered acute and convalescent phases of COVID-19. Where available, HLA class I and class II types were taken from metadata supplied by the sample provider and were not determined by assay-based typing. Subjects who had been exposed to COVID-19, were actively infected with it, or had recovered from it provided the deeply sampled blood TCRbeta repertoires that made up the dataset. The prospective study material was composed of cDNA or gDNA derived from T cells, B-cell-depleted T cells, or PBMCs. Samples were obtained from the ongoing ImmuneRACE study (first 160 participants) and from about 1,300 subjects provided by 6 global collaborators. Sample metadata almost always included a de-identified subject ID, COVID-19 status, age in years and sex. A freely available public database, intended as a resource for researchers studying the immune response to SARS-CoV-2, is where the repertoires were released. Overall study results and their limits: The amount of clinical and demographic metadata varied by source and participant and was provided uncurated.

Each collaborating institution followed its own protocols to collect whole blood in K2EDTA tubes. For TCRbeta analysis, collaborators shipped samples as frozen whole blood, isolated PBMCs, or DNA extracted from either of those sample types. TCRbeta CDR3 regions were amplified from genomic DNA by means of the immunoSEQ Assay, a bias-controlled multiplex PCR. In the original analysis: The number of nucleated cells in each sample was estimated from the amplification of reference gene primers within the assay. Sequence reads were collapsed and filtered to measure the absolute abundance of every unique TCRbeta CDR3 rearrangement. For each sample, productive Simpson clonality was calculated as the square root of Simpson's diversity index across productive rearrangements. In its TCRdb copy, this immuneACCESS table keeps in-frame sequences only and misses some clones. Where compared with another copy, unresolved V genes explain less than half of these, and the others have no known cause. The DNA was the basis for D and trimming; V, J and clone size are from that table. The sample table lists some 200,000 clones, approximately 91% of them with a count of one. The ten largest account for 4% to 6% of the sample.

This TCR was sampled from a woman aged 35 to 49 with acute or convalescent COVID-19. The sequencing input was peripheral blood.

The CDR3 region has the sequence CATAEEGGLSLSQHF. The sequence in DNA is TGTGCCACCGCGGAAGAGGGCGGGTTATCTTTGTCCCAGCATTTT. The chain is assembled from TRBV19 and TRBJ1-5; the D gene is not confidently resolved. As encoded in the germline V gene (reference sequence), CDR1 is LNHDA while CDR2 is SQIVND. Reading from cysteine to phenylalanine, the CDR3 counts 15 amino acids. Solely the CDR3 DNA is kept, with 45 bases framed from the first base. A distance of 27 bases separates the germline ends of V and J, which lose 10 bases and 11 bases respectively.